This T cell receptor (beta chain) was recorded in a study of shared clonotypes between healthy human individuals. Study in general: Donors had three CD4 naive, three CD4 memory, two CD8 naive and one CD8 memory plate apiece.

Broader study findings: Clonotype sharing across a few donors was observed for roughly 5% of naive CD4 clonotypes.

This clone was detected once. Its antigen remains unidentified. The assay was immunoSEQ multiplex PCR, and TCRdb's table has in-frame clones only and misses some. Altogether about 2.4 million clones are present, roughly 92% being singletons, with the ten largest covering over 0.12%. The donors were all Caucasian adults (living in Nashville, Tennessee). Looked up from germline, CDR1 is MDHEN and CDR2 is SYDVKM. Trimming shortened V by 2 bases and J by 0 bases, and 8 bases separated the two germline ends. The CDR3 runs to 15 residues. The sequence came from a man aged 18 to 29 in good health. Sequencing used naive CD4+ T cells sorted from blood. Documented subset: CD45RA+ positively selected. The V gene is TRBV28, the J gene TRBJ1-3; D ambiguous. CDR3 in DNA: TGTGCCAGCAGTTTAGTCCAGAACTCTGGAAACACCATATATTTT. It encodes CASSLVQNSGNTIYF.